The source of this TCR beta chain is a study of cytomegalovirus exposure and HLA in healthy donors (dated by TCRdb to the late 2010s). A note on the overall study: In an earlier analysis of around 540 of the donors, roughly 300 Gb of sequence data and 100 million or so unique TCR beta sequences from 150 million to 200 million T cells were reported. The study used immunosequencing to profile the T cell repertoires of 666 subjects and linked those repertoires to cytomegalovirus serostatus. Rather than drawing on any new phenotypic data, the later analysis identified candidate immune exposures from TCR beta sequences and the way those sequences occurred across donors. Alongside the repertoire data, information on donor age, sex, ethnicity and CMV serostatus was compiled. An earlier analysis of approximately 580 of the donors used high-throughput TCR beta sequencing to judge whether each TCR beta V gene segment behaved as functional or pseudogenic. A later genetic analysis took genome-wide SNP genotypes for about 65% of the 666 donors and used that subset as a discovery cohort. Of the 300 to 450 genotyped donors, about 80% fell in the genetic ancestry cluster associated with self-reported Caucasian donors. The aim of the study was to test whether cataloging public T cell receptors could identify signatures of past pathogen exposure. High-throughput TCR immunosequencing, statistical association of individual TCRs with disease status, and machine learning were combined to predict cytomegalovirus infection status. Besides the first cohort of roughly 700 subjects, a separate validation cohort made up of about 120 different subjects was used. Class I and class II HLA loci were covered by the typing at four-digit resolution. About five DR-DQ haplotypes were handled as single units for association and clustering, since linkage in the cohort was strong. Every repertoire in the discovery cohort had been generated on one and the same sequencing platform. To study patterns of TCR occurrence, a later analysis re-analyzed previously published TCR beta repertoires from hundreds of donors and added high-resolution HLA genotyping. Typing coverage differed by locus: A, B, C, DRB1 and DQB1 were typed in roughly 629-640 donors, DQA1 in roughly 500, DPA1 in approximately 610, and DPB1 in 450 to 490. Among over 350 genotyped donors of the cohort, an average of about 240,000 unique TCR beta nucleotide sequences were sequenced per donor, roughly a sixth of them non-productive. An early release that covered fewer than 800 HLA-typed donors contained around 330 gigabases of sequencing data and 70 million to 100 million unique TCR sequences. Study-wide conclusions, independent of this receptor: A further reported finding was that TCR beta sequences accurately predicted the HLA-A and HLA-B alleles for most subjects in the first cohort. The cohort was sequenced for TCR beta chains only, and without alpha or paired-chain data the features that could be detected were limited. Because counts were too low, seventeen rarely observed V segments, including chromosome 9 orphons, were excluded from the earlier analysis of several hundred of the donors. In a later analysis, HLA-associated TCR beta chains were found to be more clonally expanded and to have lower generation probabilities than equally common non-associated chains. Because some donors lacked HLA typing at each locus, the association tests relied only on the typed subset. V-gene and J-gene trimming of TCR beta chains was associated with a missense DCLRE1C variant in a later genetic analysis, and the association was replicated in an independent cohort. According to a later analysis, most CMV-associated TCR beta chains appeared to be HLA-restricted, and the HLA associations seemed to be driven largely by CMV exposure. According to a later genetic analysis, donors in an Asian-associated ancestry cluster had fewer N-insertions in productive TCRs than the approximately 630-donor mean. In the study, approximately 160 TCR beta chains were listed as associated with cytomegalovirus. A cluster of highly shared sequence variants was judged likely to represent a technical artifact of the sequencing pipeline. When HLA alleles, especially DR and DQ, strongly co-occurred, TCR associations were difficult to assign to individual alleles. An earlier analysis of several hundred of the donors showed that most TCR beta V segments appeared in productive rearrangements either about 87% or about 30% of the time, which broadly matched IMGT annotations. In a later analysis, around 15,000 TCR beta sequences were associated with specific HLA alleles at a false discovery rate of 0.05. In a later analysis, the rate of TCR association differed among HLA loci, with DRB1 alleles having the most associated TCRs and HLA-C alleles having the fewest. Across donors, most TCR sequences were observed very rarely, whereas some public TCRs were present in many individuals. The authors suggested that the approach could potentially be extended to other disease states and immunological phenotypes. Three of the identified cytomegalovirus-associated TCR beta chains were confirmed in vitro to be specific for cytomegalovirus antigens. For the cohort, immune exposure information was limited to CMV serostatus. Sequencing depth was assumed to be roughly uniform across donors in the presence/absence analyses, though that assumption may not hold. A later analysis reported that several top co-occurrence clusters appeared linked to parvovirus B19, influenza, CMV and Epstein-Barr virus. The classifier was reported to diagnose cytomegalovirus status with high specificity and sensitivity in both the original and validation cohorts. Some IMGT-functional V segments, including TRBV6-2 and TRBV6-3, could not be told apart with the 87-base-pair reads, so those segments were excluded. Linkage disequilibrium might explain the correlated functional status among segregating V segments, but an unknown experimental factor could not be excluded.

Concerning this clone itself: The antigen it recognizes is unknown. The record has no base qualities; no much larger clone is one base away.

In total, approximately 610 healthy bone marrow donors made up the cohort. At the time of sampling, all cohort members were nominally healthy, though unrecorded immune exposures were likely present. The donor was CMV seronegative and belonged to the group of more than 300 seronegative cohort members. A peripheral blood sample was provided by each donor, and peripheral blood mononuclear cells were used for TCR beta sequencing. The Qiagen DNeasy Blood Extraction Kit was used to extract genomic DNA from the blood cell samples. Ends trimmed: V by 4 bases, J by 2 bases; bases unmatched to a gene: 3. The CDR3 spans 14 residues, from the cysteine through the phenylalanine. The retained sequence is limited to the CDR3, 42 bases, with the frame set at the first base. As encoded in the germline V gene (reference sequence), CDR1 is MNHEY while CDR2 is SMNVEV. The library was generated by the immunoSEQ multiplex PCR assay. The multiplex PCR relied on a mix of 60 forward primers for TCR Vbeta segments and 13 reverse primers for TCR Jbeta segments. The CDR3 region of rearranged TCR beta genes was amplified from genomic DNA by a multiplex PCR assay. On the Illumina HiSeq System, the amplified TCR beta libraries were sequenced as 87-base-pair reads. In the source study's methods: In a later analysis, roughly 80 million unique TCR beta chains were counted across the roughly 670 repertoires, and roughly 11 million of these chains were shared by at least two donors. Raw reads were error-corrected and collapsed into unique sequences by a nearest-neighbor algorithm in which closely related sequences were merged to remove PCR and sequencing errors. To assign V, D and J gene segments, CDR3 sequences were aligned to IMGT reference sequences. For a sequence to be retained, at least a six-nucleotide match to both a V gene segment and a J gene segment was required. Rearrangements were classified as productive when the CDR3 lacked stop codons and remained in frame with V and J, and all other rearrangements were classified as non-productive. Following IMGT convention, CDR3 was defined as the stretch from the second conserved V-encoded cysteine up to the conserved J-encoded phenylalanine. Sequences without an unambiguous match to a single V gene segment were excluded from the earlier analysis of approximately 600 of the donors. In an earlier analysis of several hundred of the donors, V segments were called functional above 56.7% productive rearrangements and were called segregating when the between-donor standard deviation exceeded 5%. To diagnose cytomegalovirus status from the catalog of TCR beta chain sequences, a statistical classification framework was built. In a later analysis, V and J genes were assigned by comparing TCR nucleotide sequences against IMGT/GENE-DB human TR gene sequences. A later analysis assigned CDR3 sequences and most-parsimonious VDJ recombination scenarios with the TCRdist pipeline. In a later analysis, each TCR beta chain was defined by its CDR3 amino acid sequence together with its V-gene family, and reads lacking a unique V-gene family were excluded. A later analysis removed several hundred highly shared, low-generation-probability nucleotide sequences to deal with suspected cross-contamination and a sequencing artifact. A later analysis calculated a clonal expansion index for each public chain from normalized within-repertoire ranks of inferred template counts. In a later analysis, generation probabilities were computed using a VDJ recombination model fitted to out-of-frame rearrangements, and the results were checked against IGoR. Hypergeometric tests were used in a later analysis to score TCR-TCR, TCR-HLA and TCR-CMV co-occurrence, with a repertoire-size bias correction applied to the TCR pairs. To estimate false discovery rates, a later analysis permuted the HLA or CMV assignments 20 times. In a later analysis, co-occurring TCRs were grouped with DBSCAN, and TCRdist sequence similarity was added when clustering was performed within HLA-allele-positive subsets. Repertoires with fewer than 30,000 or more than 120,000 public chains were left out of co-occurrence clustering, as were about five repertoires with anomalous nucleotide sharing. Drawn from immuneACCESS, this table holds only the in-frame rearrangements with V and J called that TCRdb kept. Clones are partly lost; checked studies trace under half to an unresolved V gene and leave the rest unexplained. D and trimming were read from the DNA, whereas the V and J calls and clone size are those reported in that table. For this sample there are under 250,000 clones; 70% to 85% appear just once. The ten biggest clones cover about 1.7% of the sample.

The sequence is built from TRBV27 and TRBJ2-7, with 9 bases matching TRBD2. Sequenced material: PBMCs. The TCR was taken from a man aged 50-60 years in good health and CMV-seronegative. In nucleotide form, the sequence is TGTGCCAGCAGTTCCGGCGGGAGGGCCTACGAGCAGTACTTC. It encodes CASSSGGRAYEQYF.